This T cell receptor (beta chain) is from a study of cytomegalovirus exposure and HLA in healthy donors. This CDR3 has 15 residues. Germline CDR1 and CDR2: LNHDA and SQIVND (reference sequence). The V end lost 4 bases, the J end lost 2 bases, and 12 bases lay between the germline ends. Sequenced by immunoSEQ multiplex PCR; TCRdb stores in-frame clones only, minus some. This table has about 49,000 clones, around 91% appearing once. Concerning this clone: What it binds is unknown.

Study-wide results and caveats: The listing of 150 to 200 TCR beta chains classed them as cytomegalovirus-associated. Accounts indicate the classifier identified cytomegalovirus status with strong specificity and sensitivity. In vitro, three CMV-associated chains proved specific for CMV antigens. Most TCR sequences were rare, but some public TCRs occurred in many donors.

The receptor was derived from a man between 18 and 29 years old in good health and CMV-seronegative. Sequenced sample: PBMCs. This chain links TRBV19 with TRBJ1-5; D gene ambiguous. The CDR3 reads CASSTESRGNQPQHF. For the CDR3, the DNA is TGTGCCAGTAGTACCGAAAGCCGGGGCAATCAGCCCCAGCATTTT.